This is a list of T cell receptor beta chains from one sample in a study of blood T cell repertoires in COVID-19. Method: immunoSEQ multiplex PCR; TCRdb's copy keeps in-frame clones and lacks some. This table has about 47,000 clones, about 88% appearing once. The sequencing input was peripheral blood. Every receptor here comes from a middle-aged man with acute or convalescent COVID-19. Both conserved end residues are part of each CDR3. D genes are given only for firm matches. Clone size is shown for a subset of rows, as once, few, many or a class of expanded clone.

d_call j_call v_call clone_size cdr3_nt cdr3_aa
. TRBJ1-3 TRBV3-1/TRBV3-2 . TGTGCCAGCAGCCAGGAGAACTCTGGAAACACCATATATTTT CASSQENSGNTIYF
TRBD2 TRBJ2-1 TRBV4-1 . TGCGCCAGCAGCCAGGAAGCGGGAGGGGAAGACAATGAGCAGTTCTTC CASSQEAGGEDNEQFF
. TRBJ2-7 TRBV6-1 . TGTGCCAGCAGTGAAGCGGGGGCAGCTACCTACGTGCAGTACTTC CASSEAGAATYVQYF
. TRBJ2-7 TRBV27 . TGTGCCAGCAGTTTATCACAGGGCATCCACGAGCAGTACTTC CASSLSQGIHEQYF
TRBD1 TRBJ2-7 TRBV27 . TGTGCCAGCAGTTACCGGACAGGGCCCTACGAGCAGTACTTC CASSYRTGPYEQYF
TRBD1 TRBJ2-7 TRBV24-1 . TGTGCCACCAGTGACCCAACCAGGGGGCGTAACGAGCAGTACTTC CATSDPTRGRNEQYF
. TRBJ2-3 TRBV5-1 . TGCGCCAGCAGCTTGGACTCAGCGGGTACGCAGTATTTT CASSLDSAGTQYF
. TRBJ2-7 TRBV11-2 . TGTGCCAGCAGCTTAACCCGGGACGAGCAGTACTTC CASSLTRDEQYF
TRBD2 TRBJ2-4 TRBV6-2/TRBV6-3 few TGTGCCAGCAGTTACAAGGGCCTGACTAGCGGGAGAAACATTCAGTACTTC CASSYKGLTSGRNIQYF
. TRBJ2-1 TRBV9 . TGTGCCAGCAGCGTAGGAGGGGGGGACCGTGAGCAGTTCTTC CASSVGGGDREQFF
. TRBJ1-2 TRBV19 . TGTGCCAGTAGTATAGGCCAGGGGCATGGCTACACCTTC CASSIGQGHGYTF
. TRBJ1-3 TRBV5-1 . TGCGCCAGCAGCACAGACAGGTACTCTGGAAACACCATATATTTT CASSTDRYSGNTIYF
TRBD2 TRBJ2-2 TRBV2 . TGTGCCAGCAGTGAACAAACGGGGGGTGACACCGGGGAGCTGTTTTTT CASSEQTGGDTGELFF
TRBD1 TRBJ1-6 TRBV6-5 . TGTGCCAGCAGCCCGACCGGGACAGGGGGATCACCCCTCCACTTT CASSPTGTGGSPLHF
TRBD1 TRBJ1-5 TRBV27 . TGTGCCAGCAGGACAGGGATCGGGGTTAGCAATCAGCCCCAGCATTTT CASRTGIGVSNQPQHF
TRBD1 TRBJ1-5 TRBV7-6 few TGTGCCAGCAGCTTAGAAGACAGGGCAAATCAGCCCCAGCATTTT CASSLEDRANQPQHF
TRBD2 TRBJ2-5 TRBV5-1 few TGCGCCAGCAGCTTGGGACAGGGACTAGCGGGAGAAGAGACCCAGTACTTC CASSLGQGLAGEETQYF
. TRBJ2-1 TRBV6-2/TRBV6-3 once TGTGCCAGCAGTTACTCAGGGGTGAATAATGAGCAGTTCTTC CASSYSGVNNEQFF
TRBD1 TRBJ2-5 TRBV16 . TGTGCCAGCAGCCAAGGAAACAGGGGGGAAGAGACCCAGTACTTC CASSQGNRGEETQYF